The source of this TCR beta chain is a study of cytomegalovirus exposure and HLA in healthy donors. Looked up from germline, CDR1 is SQVTM and CDR2 is ANQGSEA. V gave up 4 bases and J gave up 0 bases, with 6 bases separating them. This CDR3 is 12 amino acids long. Sequenced by immunoSEQ multiplex PCR; TCRdb stores in-frame clones only, minus some. In the table there are more than 300,000 clones, roughly 90% of which are singletons. The clonotype was recovered from a woman aged 18-29 years in good health and CMV-seronegative. The sequenced material came from PBMCs. The V call is TRBV29-1, the J call TRBJ1-1; D not resolved. Here the CDR3 reads CSVGQMNTEAFF. The CDR3 nucleotides read TGCAGCGTTGGGCAGATGAACACTGAAGCTTTCTTT.